The next 28 T cell receptor beta chains were all read from a single sample in a study of blood T cell repertoires in COVID-19. The protocol was immunoSEQ multiplex PCR, while the TCRdb copy is restricted to in-frame clones and leaves out a portion. The table has about 200,000 clones, just under 90% seen once; the top ten hold almost 4%. Sequencing was performed on PBMCs or T cells enriched from blood (not recorded which). Receptors were obtained from a woman aged 30 to 39 with acute COVID-19.

V is TRBV6-2 or TRBV6-3 and J is TRBJ1-5; no firm D call. The CDR3 is 18 amino acids. Germline loops: CDR1 MNHEY, CDR2 SVGEGT. Between the trimmed V and J ends, which lost 0 bases and 0 bases, there was a span of 15 bases. CDR3 sequence reads: CASSYSELAAYSNQPQHF. CDR3 coding DNA: TGTGCCAGCAGTTACTCCGAACTGGCAGCGTATAGCAATCAGCCCCAGCATTTT.

V is TRBV9 and J is TRBJ1-2, with D perhaps matching TRBD1 (6 bases). V lost 6 bases, J lost 0 bases, and 15 bases lay in between. CDR1 and CDR2 (germline): SGDLS, YYNGEE. There are 15 residues in the CDR3. CDR3 sequence (DNA): TGTGCCAGCACCCCGGACAGCCGGGCTAACTATGGCTACACCTTC. It specifies CASTPDSRANYGYTF.

This rearrangement joins TRBV11-2 to TRBJ2-5; 12 bases align to TRBD1. Germline CDR1 SGHAT, CDR2 FQNNGV. This CDR3 region has 15 residues. V lost 5 bases to trimming and J lost 4 bases; unmatched junction nucleotides: 5. CDR3 in DNA: TGTGCCAGCAGCGCCGGGACAGGGGGCCGAGAGACCCAGTACTTC. This encodes CASSAGTGGRETQYF.

The chain joins TRBV4-1 to TRBJ2-7; 14 nucleotides match TRBD2. In germline, CDR1 is MGHRA, CDR2 YSYEKL. The ends lost 3 bases at V and 11 bases at J; junction bases unmatched: 12. The CDR3 covers 16 residues. As DNA, the CDR3 is TGCGCCAGCAGCCAGCAGGGAGGGACTAGCGGGGGTCGGGAGTACTTC. It encodes CASSQQGGTSGGREYF.

This clone was found once. The rearrangement uses TRBV5-1 and TRBJ1-1; D possibly corresponds to TRBD1 (5 bases). This CDR3 has 11 residues. Germline CDR1 reads SGHRS; CDR2 reads YFSETQ. Trimming stripped 2 bases from V and 8 bases from J, with 7 bases between. The CDR3 bases are TGCGCCAGCAGCTTTAGGACAGAAGCTTTCTTT. Amino acids: CASSFRTEAFF.

Comment on this clone: Other DNA variants within this sample encode the same CDR3. The CDR3 DNA is TGCGCCAGCAGCTTGTCCAGGGGGCACTACGAGCAGTACTTC. Translating gives CASSLSRGHYEQYF. The chain combines TRBV5-1 with TRBJ2-7, with 8 bases fitting TRBD1. V lost 1 base to trimming and J lost 3 bases; unmatched junction nucleotides: 3. The V gene's germline CDR1 is SGHRS and CDR2 YFSETQ. The CDR3 consists of 14 residues.

The chain combines TRBV27 with TRBJ2-1, with D tentatively TRBD2 (6 bases). V shed 5 bases and J shed 8 bases, with 7 bases lying between them. The length of the CDR3 is 11 residues. Germline CDR1 reads MNHEY; CDR2 reads SMNVEV (reference sequence). Here the CDR3 DNA reads TGTGCCAGCAGTGGAGGGGATGAGCAGTTCTTC. Residues: CASSGGDEQFF.

In its sample, this clone was seen once. The chain couples TRBV7-8 to TRBJ1-4; D gene unclear. The germline V gene encodes CDR1 SGHVS and CDR2 FQNEAQ. Trimming shortened V by 5 bases and J by 7 bases, and 8 bases separated the two germline ends. The CDR3 runs to 12 residues. The DNA for the CDR3 is TGTGCCAGCAGCCCCCCGGGTGAAAAACTGTTTTTT. This sequence encodes CASSPPGEKLFF.

The genes are TRBV5-4 and TRBJ2-3, with TRBD2 matching over 7 bases. CDR1 is SGHNT and CDR2 is YYREEE in the germline V gene (reference sequence). The CDR3 length is 13 residues. V shed 4 bases, J shed 13 bases, and the junction held 12 bases outside the gene matches. Here the CDR3 DNA reads TGTGCCAGCAGCCCCCAAGCCGGGGGGAGTGAGTATTTT. Translation gives CASSPQAGGSEYF.

This chain links TRBV28 with TRBJ2-7; D remains unclear. Trimming removed 6 bases at V and 4 bases at J, with 16 bases between. The germline V gene encodes CDR1 MDHEN and CDR2 SYDVKM. The CDR3 length is 14 residues. The CDR3 protein is CASRSSTRPYEQYF. The CDR3 DNA sequence: TGTGCCAGCAGAAGTTCGACACGCCCGTACGAGCAGTACTTC.

The chain uses TRBV21-1 and TRBJ1-5. TRBV21-1 is recorded as a pseudogene. There are 14 residues in the CDR3. The CDR3 loop reads CASSNIPRDQPQHF. In nucleotides, the CDR3 is TGTGCCAGCAGCAATATCCCTCGGGATCAGCCCCAGCATTTT.

The chain recombines TRBV9 with TRBJ1-4; 9 bases match TRBD1. J gave up 8 bases and V 4 bases, and 9 bases lay outside the gene matches. Looked up from germline, CDR1 is SGDLS and CDR2 is YYNGEE. CDR3 length: 15 amino acids. The CDR3 nucleotides read TGTGCCAGCAGCCCCCCGACAGGGGGAGAGGAAAAACTGTTTTTT. This gives the protein CASSPPTGGEEKLFF.

This clone was picked up a small number of times. V gene TRBV9 combines with J gene TRBJ1-5; D remains ambiguous. The CDR3 contains 15 residues. Trimming shortened V by 0 bases and J by 0 bases, and 7 bases separated the two germline ends. Germline CDR1 SGDLS, CDR2 YYNGEE. CDR3 coding DNA: TGTGCCAGCAGCGTAGGTCAGATTAGCAATCAGCCCCAGCATTTT. Its translation: CASSVGQISNQPQHF. The variable domain in full, with the rest retrieved from reference TRBV9 and TRBJ1-5, is DSGVTQTPKHLITATGQRVTLRCSPRSGDLSVYWYQQSLDQGLQFLIQYYNGEERAKGNILERFSAQQFPDLHSELNLSSLELGDSALYFCASSVGQISNQPQHFGDGTRLSIL.

The chain couples TRBV3-1 (or the pseudogene TRBV3-2) to TRBJ2-2; D might be TRBD1 (5 bases). The CDR3 totals 15 residues. The germline V gene encodes CDR1 LGHDT and CDR2 YNNKEL (reference sequence). Deletions cut 0 bases from V and 6 bases from J, with 11 bases between. DNA for the CDR3: TGTGCCAGCAGCCAAGATAGTGGGGCTCCCGGGGAGCTGTTTTTT. Protein product: CASSQDSGAPGELFF.

In its sample, this clone was seen once. This chain joins TRBV12-5 and TRBJ2-7; perhaps TRBD1 as D (6 bases). The germline V gene encodes CDR1 LGHNT and CDR2 FRNRAP. The CDR3 has 17 residues. The ends were cut back, 6 bases at V and 5 bases at J, with 26 bases in the middle. The CDR3 bases are TGTGCTAGTGGCCCCGGGGAAAAATCCGGGACACCCAACGAGCAGTACTTC. Protein product: CASGPGEKSGTPNEQYF.

CDR3 bases: TGCGCCAGCAGCCCCCGGGACAGCTCCTCTAACTATGGCTACACCTTC. Its translation: CASSPRDSSSNYGYTF. The chain employs TRBV5-1 and TRBJ1-2, with 7 bases that match TRBD1. The CDR3 has 16 amino acids. The ends lost 4 bases at V and 0 bases at J; junction bases unmatched: 9. Germline V CDR1 and CDR2: SGHRS, YFSETQ.

The J gene is TRBJ2-1, the V gene TRBV3-1 (or the pseudogene TRBV3-2); possibly TRBD2 for D (5 bases). In germline, CDR1 is LGHDT, CDR2 YNNKEL (reference sequence). This CDR3 contains 13 residues. V was cut by 4 bases and J by 7 bases, with 11 bases left in between. The CDR3 sequence: CASSRASGNEQFF. CDR3 sequence (DNA): TGTGCCAGCAGCCGGGCCTCGGGAAATGAGCAGTTCTTC.

The V gene is TRBV5-4, the J gene TRBJ1-1; no clear D gene. CDR1 is SGHNT and CDR2 is YYREEE in the germline V gene (reference sequence). This CDR3 contains 12 residues. V was pared by 4 bases and J by 0 bases, with 4 bases between. In DNA, the CDR3 is TGTGCCAGCAGCCCCATGAACACTGAAGCTTTCTTT. It codes for CASSPMNTEAFF. Drawing the rest from reference TRBV5-4 and TRBJ1-1, the complete variable domain is ETGVTQSPTHLIKTRGQQVTLRCSSQSGHNTVSWYQQALGQGPQFIFQYYREEENGRGNFPPRFSGLQFPNYSSELNVNALELDDSALYLCASSPMNTEAFFGQGTRLTVV.

The genes are TRBV6-7 and TRBJ2-3, with 10 bases that match TRBD2. TRBV6-7 carries the ORF label, with uncertain function. V gave up 0 bases and J gave up 4 bases; unmatched junction bases: 10. This CDR3 comprises 18 residues. CDR3 amino acids: CASSYSRLAGGRADTQYF. DNA for the CDR3: TGTGCCAGCAGTTACTCCCGATTAGCGGGGGGCCGAGCAGATACGCAGTATTTT.

This clone was observed a single time. This rearrangement joins TRBV7-2 to TRBJ2-1; 7 positions agree with TRBD2. The junction had 7 bases not matched to a gene; V was cut back by 2 bases and J by 0 bases. Per the germline V gene, CDR1 is SGHTA and CDR2 is FQGNSA. The CDR3 is 17 residues long. CDR3 sequence (DNA): TGTGCCAGCAGCTTACTGGGACTAACAAGCTCCTACAATGAGCAGTTCTTC. This codes for CASSLLGLTSSYNEQFF.

V is TRBV18 and J is TRBJ1-5; 9 bases line up with TRBD1. V gave up 3 bases and J gave up 7 bases; unmatched junction bases: 13. Germline-derived CDR1 and CDR2 are KGHSH and LQKENI. This CDR3 has 17 amino acids. The CDR3 reads CASSPGRDRERGQPQHF. As DNA, the CDR3 is TGTGCCAGCTCACCGGGGCGGGACAGGGAAAGAGGACAGCCCCAGCATTTT.

This chain links TRBV25-1 with TRBJ1-1; D gene uncertain. The CDR3 consists of 14 residues. Trimming stripped 4 bases from V and 8 bases from J, with 17 bases between. Germline lookup yields CDR1 MGHDK and CDR2 SYGVNS. The CDR3 nucleotides read TGTGCCAGCAGTGGGCGGGCGGACCTCTGGGAAGCTTTCTTT. Amino acid sequence: CASSGRADLWEAFF.

V gene TRBV27 combines with J gene TRBJ2-1, with D uncertain. The germline gives CDR1 MNHEY, CDR2 SMNVEV (reference sequence). The CDR3 is made up of 13 amino acids. V lost 5 bases and J 5 bases, leaving 10 bases between the germline ends. CDR3 sequence reads: CASSELENNEQFF. For the CDR3, the DNA is TGTGCCAGCAGTGAACTTGAGAACAATGAGCAGTTCTTC.

The chain has TRBV11-2 and TRBJ1-6; perhaps TRBD1 as D (5 bases). Germline CDR1 SGHAT, CDR2 FQNNGV. Trimming removed 6 bases at V and 12 bases at J, with 15 bases between. There are 13 residues in the CDR3. The CDR3 DNA sequence: TGTGCCAGCAGTCGGACACCTCCTCAACCCCTCCACTTT. Translation gives CASSRTPPQPLHF.

The rearrangement links TRBV5-1 to TRBJ2-7, with TRBD2 identical over 12 bases. Germline CDR1 SGHRS, CDR2 YFSETQ. The CDR3 extends over 18 amino acids. Losses at the gene ends were 0 bases for V and 2 bases for J; bases not matched to a gene: 9. In nucleotides, the CDR3 is TGCGCCAGCAGCTTGGGCTATATACGACTAGCGGGGGCCTACGAGCAGTACTTC. Protein sequence: CASSLGYIRLAGAYEQYF.

The chain carries TRBV25-1 and TRBJ1-1, with D possibly being TRBD1 (5 bases). This CDR3 has 15 amino acids. CDR1 and CDR2 (germline): MGHDK, SYGVNS. Trimming stripped 4 bases from V and 1 base from J, with 13 bases between. In DNA form, the CDR3 reads TGTGCCAGCAGTGCCCTAGACAGACCGAACACTGAAGCTTTCTTT. Translating gives CASSALDRPNTEAFF.

The chain carries TRBV11-2 and TRBJ2-7; TRBD1 matches 7 bases. The CDR3 length is 15 residues. Germline V gene sequence: CDR1 SGHAT, CDR2 FQNNGV. V lost 8 bases, J lost 2 bases, and 12 bases stayed unmatched. The CDR3 DNA is TGTGCCAGCCGTCCGACCGGGACAGTGACCTACGAGCAGTACTTC. Amino acids: CASRPTGTVTYEQYF.

The chain employs TRBV19 and TRBJ1-4; 9 positions agree with TRBD1. In germline, CDR1 is LNHDA, CDR2 SQIVND (reference sequence). V shed 6 bases, J shed 5 bases, and the junction held 10 bases outside the gene matches. The CDR3 loop spans 16 amino acids. The CDR3 bases are TGTGCCAGTAGACTCTCAACCGGGACAGGGAATGAAAAACTGTTTTTT. It is translated as CASRLSTGTGNEKLFF.